These 23 T cell receptor beta chains share one sample of origin, sequenced in a study of blood T cell repertoires in COVID-19. Here immunoSEQ multiplex PCR was the method, and the copy in TCRdb shows in-frame clones only, minus some. This table has about 300,000 clones, just over 85% appearing once. What was sequenced was PBMCs or T cells enriched from blood (not recorded which). These receptors originate from a man aged 30 to 39 who had recovered from COVID-19.

In DNA, the CDR3 is TGCGCCAGCAGCACGACGGGGGGACCTAATCAGCCCCAGCATTTT. Translation gives CASSTTGGPNQPQHF. V gene TRBV5-1 combines with J gene TRBJ1-5; a weak D match, TRBD1 (5 bases). The CDR3 has 15 amino acids. V was clipped by 4 bases and J by 4 bases, with 15 bases between them. Per germline, CDR1 SGHRS and CDR2 YFSETQ.

This chain uses TRBV14 with TRBJ1-4, with D uncertain. The CDR3 length is 14 residues. V lost 1 base and J 4 bases, leaving 7 bases between the germline ends. The germline gives CDR1 SGHDN, CDR2 FVKESK. CDR3 residues: CASSQGSVNEKLFF. CDR3 DNA: TGTGCCAGCAGCCAAGGTTCGGTTAATGAAAAACTGTTTTTT.

V usage is TRBV10-3 and J usage is TRBJ2-1; 7 bases are shared with TRBD2. Looked up from germline, CDR1 is ENHRY and CDR2 is SYGVKD. J was trimmed by 8 bases and V by 0 bases; bases with no gene match: 1. The CDR3 is 13 residues long. CDR3 residues: CAISESTSYEQFF. The CDR3 DNA sequence: TGTGCCATCAGTGAGTCGACTAGCTATGAGCAGTTCTTC.

This clone showed up just once. The V call is TRBV18, the J call TRBJ2-7; the D gene is possibly TRBD1 (5 bases). Germline-derived CDR1 and CDR2 are KGHSH and LQKENI. This CDR3 region has 15 residues. The V end was cut by 3 bases, the J end by 2 bases, with 14 bases between. The CDR3 region is CASSPGRQPAYEQYF. The CDR3 DNA sequence: TGTGCCAGCTCACCCGGAAGACAGCCAGCCTACGAGCAGTACTTC.

This chain uses TRBV11-2 with TRBJ1-1, with D perhaps TRBD1 (5 bases). The CDR3 contains 15 residues. Trimming left V 0 bases short and J 4 bases short, with 12 bases between. Germline V gives CDR1 SGHAT, CDR2 FQNNGV. CDR3 bases: TGTGCCAGCAGCTTAGAAGGGGATCCTTTCACTGAAGCTTTCTTT. This gives the protein CASSLEGDPFTEAFF.

The V and J genes are TRBV5-1 and TRBJ2-2, with D perhaps TRBD2 (5 bases). Germline CDR1 and CDR2: SGHRS and YFSETQ. V was pared by 0 bases and J by 0 bases, with 9 bases between. The length of the CDR3 is 16 residues. Written as DNA, the CDR3 is TGCGCCAGCAGCTTGGCGAGGGATTCGAACACCGGGGAGCTGTTTTTT. Amino acid sequence: CASSLARDSNTGELFF. The full variable domain, rest sourced from reference TRBV5-1 and TRBJ2-2, is KAGVTQTPRYLIKTRGQQVTLSCSPISGHRSVSWYQQTPGQGLQFLFEYFSETQRNKGNFPGRFSGRQFSNSRSEMNVSTLELGDSALYLCASSLARDSNTGELFFGEGSRLTVL.

The rearrangement links TRBV6-2 or TRBV6-3 to TRBJ2-5; TRBD2 matches 7 bases. The V gene end was trimmed by 4 bases and the J gene end by 3 bases; junction bases not matched to a gene: 11. Germline V CDR1 and CDR2: MNHEY, SVGEGT. The CDR3 is 16 amino acids. CDR3 protein: CASSSAGWAGEETQYF. The CDR3 nucleotides read TGTGCCAGCAGTTCGGCGGGTTGGGCGGGAGAAGAGACCCAGTACTTC.

The chain uses TRBV5-1 and TRBJ2-7; TRBD1 might be the D (6 bases). V was cut by 0 bases and J by 6 bases, with 16 bases left in between. Germline V gene lookup returns CDR1 SGHRS and CDR2 YFSETQ. The CDR3 runs 15 residues. The CDR3 sequence is CASSLEVGAYGEQYF. Here the CDR3 DNA reads TGCGCCAGCAGCTTGGAGGTGGGGGCTTATGGCGAGCAGTACTTC.

The chain joins TRBV6-5 to TRBJ2-1, with 9 bases fitting TRBD2. Unmatched junction bases numbered 9, after V lost 2 bases and J lost 7 bases. Germline V CDR1 and CDR2: MNHEY, SVGAGI. This CDR3 has 16 residues. DNA of the CDR3: TGTGCCAGCAGTTACCTTCGGGCTAGCGGGAAGAATGAGCAGTTCTTC. Its protein product is CASSYLRASGKNEQFF.

V and J are TRBV28 and TRBJ2-1; D might be TRBD1 (5 bases). CDR1 and CDR2 (germline): MDHEN, SYDVKM. V lost 10 bases and J lost 9, with 19 bases in between. The CDR3 contains 13 residues. This chain's CDR3 is CATSRAVRFEQFF. CDR3 sequence (DNA): TGTGCCACCAGCAGGGCGGTTCGGTTTGAGCAGTTCTTC.

The rearrangement uses TRBV3-1 (or the pseudogene TRBV3-2) and TRBJ1-2; tentatively, D is TRBD1 (5 bases). Germline V gene sequence: CDR1 LGHDT, CDR2 YNNKEL (reference sequence). The CDR3 length is 14 residues. Trimming stripped 3 bases from V and 1 base from J, with 9 bases between. The CDR3 sequence: CASSQADSNYGYTF. CDR3 DNA: TGTGCCAGCAGCCAGGCCGACAGTAACTATGGCTACACCTTC.

The rearrangement uses TRBV5-4 and TRBJ1-4, with TRBD1 matching 10 bases. Trimming removed 4 bases from V and 7 bases from J; junction bases left unmatched: 10. CDR1 SGHNT and CDR2 YYREEE come from the germline V gene (reference sequence). The CDR3 is made up of 16 amino acids. The CDR3 sequence is CASSQGTDRGSEKLFF. CDR3 DNA: TGTGCCAGCAGCCAGGGGACGGACAGGGGGAGTGAAAAACTGTTTTTT.

On this clone itself: This CDR3 is also generated by other DNA sequences in the sample. V is TRBV5-1 and J is TRBJ2-7, with D uncertain. The V gene's germline CDR1 is SGHRS and CDR2 YFSETQ. The CDR3 loop spans 12 amino acids. The ends were cut back, 1 base at V and 3 bases at J, with 5 bases in the middle. The CDR3 coding sequence is TGCGCCAGCAGCTTGCCCAGCTACGAGCAGTACTTC. Translated: CASSLPSYEQYF.

This clone appeared a single time. The genes are TRBV6-5 and TRBJ2-2; 7 positions match TRBD1. Germline CDR1 MNHEY, CDR2 SVGAGI. J gave up 0 bases and V 5 bases, and 3 bases lay outside the gene matches. This CDR3 is 15 amino acids long. The CDR3 region is CASSRDSANTGELFF. CDR3 nucleotides: TGTGCCAGCAGTCGGGACAGTGCGAACACCGGGGAGCTGTTTTTT.

The chain employs TRBV6-1 and TRBJ2-7, with TRBD1 as a possible D gene (5 bases). CDR3 size: 16 residues. V was trimmed by 4 bases and J by 0 bases, leaving 16 bases between them. Per germline, CDR1 MNHNS and CDR2 SASEGT. For the CDR3, the DNA is TGTGCCAGCAGTGCCCAGGGCAGGGTGAGCTCCTACGAGCAGTACTTC. Amino acids: CASSAQGRVSSYEQYF.

This rearrangement joins TRBV18 to TRBJ2-3, with TRBD1 identical over 10 bases. The J segment lost 4 bases and the V segment lost 5 bases, leaving 3 bases of the junction unmatched. CDR1 is KGHSH and CDR2 is LQKENI in the germline V gene. The CDR3 runs to 14 residues. In nucleotides, the CDR3 is TGTGCCAGCTCATCCGGGACAGGGGCAGATACGCAGTATTTT. Amino acid sequence: CASSSGTGADTQYF.

The CDR3 DNA reads TGTGCCAGCTCATTCAGGGTCACTGAAGCTTTCTTT. It yields the protein CASSFRVTEAFF. The rearrangement joins TRBV18 to TRBJ1-1; TRBD1 might be the D (5 bases). The CDR3 is made up of 12 amino acids. Trimming cost V 5 bases and J 4 bases, with 8 bases left between them. CDR1 is KGHSH and CDR2 is LQKENI in the germline V gene.

The chain links TRBV29-1 to TRBJ1-1, with 7 bases matching TRBD1. CDR3 length equals 12 residues. V dropped 6 bases and J dropped 6; count of bases not matched to a gene: 7. Looked up from germline, CDR1 is SQVTM and CDR2 is ANQGSEA. DNA of the CDR3: TGCAGCGTAGACTCTACAGGGGCTGAAGCTTTCTTT. It is translated as CSVDSTGAEAFF.

The chain is built from TRBV2 and TRBJ1-2; 10 bases align to TRBD1. V shed 4 bases and J 8 bases; nucleotides not matched to a gene: 7. Germline CDR1 is SNHLY and CDR2 is FYNNEI. The CDR3 contains 14 residues. The CDR3 coding sequence is TGTGCCAGCAGTGGTGGGACAGGGGCCTACGGCTACACCTTC. Its protein is CASSGGTGAYGYTF.

V usage is TRBV6-1 and J usage is TRBJ2-2; TRBD2 aligns across 13 bases. The germline CDR1 and CDR2 sequences are MNHNS and SASEGT. The length of the CDR3 is 16 residues. The trim removed 4 bases at V and 6 bases at J, leaving 5 bases unmatched. The chain's CDR3 is CASSAGTSGTAGELFF. The CDR3 nucleotides are TGTGCCAGCAGTGCCGGGACTAGCGGGACGGCCGGGGAGCTGTTTTTT.

CDR3 sequence reads: CASRDNPTYEQYF. DNA of the CDR3: TGTGCCAGCAGGGACAACCCCACCTACGAGCAGTACTTC. V and J are TRBV27 and TRBJ2-7; the D gene is possibly TRBD1 (5 bases). This CDR3 has 13 amino acids. Germline loops: CDR1 MNHEY, CDR2 SMNVEV (reference sequence). Trimming stripped 6 bases from V and 2 bases from J, with 11 bases between.

V and J are TRBV20-1 and TRBJ2-1; D remains unclear. Trimming removed 4 bases from V and 7 bases from J, with 8 bases in between. CDR1 and CDR2 (germline): DFQATT, SNEGSKA (reference sequence). The CDR3 totals 11 residues. In nucleotides, the CDR3 is TGCAGTGCTAAACTTTGGAATGAGCAGTTCTTC. Its protein is CSAKLWNEQFF.

This chain connects TRBV7-9 to TRBJ1-4, with 7 bases that match TRBD1. There are 15 residues in the CDR3. Per germline, CDR1 SEHNR and CDR2 FQNEAQ (reference sequence). V lost 2 bases and J lost 5; bases outside the gene matches: 5. CDR3 sequence (DNA): TGTGCCAGCAGCTTACGGCAGGGGGGCAATGAAAAACTGTTTTTT. Amino acids: CASSLRQGGNEKLFF. Variable domain in full (rest from reference TRBV7-9 and TRBJ1-4): DTGVSQNPRHKITKRGQNVTFRCDPISEHNRLYWYRQTLGQGPEFLTYFQNEAQLEKSRLLSDRFSAERPKGSFSTLEIQRTEQGDSAMYLCASSLRQGGNEKLFFGSGTQLSVL.